This T cell receptor (beta chain) appears in the sequencing data of a study of T cells in women clearing cervical HPV infection. Study-level information: Only a few women had HLA typing results available.

On this clone: Coverage ceases 3 residues before the CDR3 finishes, and the germline J gene fills in the end.

Genomic DNA, averaging roughly 1,200 ng per sample, yielded TCR beta CDR3 via immunoSEQ. Assay: immunoSEQ multiplex PCR; the TCRdb copy retains only in-frame clones and omits some. The listing records 40,000 to 45,000 clones. CDR1 is SEHNR and CDR2 is FQNEAQ in the germline V gene (reference sequence). The CDR3 length is 14 residues. The origin of this receptor is a woman aged 18-70 years with a cervical HPV16 infection that either progressed to CIN3+ or cleared (not recorded which). Sequenced material: blood buffy coat. This chain uses TRBV7-9 with TRBJ2-4; tentative D call: TRBD2 (5 bases). The CDR3 sequence is CASSLGGFLYGQYF. The covered CDR3 bases are TGTGCCAGCAGCTTAGGCGGGTTTCTCTATGGT.